Below are 5 T cell receptor beta chains sequenced from a single sample in a study of cytomegalovirus exposure and HLA in healthy donors. Primers: 60 Vbeta forward and 13 Jbeta reverse. Profiling relied on immunoSEQ multiplex PCR, and the TCRdb table lists in-frame clones only, not all of them. Counted here are over 150,000 clones, about 72% occurring once; the ten biggest clones make up 3% to 4.5%. Sequencing was performed on PBMCs. These receptors all stem from a man in his thirties or forties in good health and CMV-seropositive.

The chain joins TRBV7-3 to TRBJ2-3; a possible D gene is TRBD2 (5 bases). V lost 2 bases, J lost 0 bases, and 9 bases lay in between. Germline V gene sequence: CDR1 SGHTA, CDR2 FQGTGA. The CDR3 is 15 amino acids. CDR3 residues: CASSLLASSTDTQYF. DNA for the CDR3: TGTGCCAGCAGCTTATTAGCGTCTAGCACAGATACGCAGTATTTT.

The chain employs TRBV28 and TRBJ1-2, with D possibly matching TRBD1 (6 bases). The CDR3 loop spans 15 amino acids. From germline, CDR1 is MDHEN and CDR2 SYDVKM. Trimming left V 3 bases short and J 4 bases short, with 15 bases between. CDR3 sequence (DNA): TGTGCCAGCAGTTTCGGCGCAGGGGCTGGCTATGGCTACACCTTC. It is translated as CASSFGAGAGYGYTF.

V usage is TRBV4-2 and J usage is TRBJ2-1; a possible D gene is TRBD1 (7 bases). Per the germline V gene, CDR1 is LGHNA and CDR2 is YNFKEQ. The CDR3 loop spans 14 amino acids. V was shortened by 2 bases and J by 8 bases, with 13 bases between the two germline ends. The CDR3 spells CASSQRLGGDEQFF. DNA for the CDR3: TGTGCCAGCAGCCAACGACTAGGGGGCGATGAGCAGTTCTTC.

The J gene is TRBJ2-7, the V gene TRBV4-3; tentative D call: TRBD2 (6 bases). V was clipped by 4 bases and J by 3 bases, with 16 bases between them. CDR1 is LGHNA, CDR2 YSLEER, per germline. This CDR3 has 15 amino acids. The chain's CDR3 is CASSRVGGKGYEQYF. CDR3 DNA sequence: TGCGCCAGCAGCCGTGTTGGGGGGAAAGGCTACGAGCAGTACTTC.

The chain uses TRBV5-1 and TRBJ2-5; D gene unclear. In germline, CDR1 is SGHRS, CDR2 YFSETQ. The CDR3 spans 15 residues. The V end lost 0 bases, the J end lost 1 base, and 10 bases lay between the germline ends. CDR3 nucleotide sequence: TGCGCCAGCAGCTTGGCCGGAGTCAGCCAAGAGACCCAGTACTTC. This translates into CASSLAGVSQETQYF.